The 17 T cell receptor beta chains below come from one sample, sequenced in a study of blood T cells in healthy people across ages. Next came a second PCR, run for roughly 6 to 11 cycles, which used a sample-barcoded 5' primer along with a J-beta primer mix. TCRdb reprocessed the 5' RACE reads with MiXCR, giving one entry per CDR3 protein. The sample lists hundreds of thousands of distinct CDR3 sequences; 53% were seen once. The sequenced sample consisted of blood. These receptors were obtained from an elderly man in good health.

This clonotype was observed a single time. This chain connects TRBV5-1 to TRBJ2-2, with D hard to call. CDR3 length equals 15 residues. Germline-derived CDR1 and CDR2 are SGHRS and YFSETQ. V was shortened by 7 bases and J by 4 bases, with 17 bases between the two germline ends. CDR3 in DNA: TGCGCCAGCCAGACCTTTGCGGTAGCCACCGGGGAGCTGTTTTTT. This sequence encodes CASQTFAVATGELFF.

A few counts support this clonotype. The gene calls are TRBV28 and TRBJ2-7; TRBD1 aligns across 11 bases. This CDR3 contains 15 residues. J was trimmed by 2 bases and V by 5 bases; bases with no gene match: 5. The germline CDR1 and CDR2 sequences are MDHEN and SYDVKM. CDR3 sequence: CASSRPGQGAYEQYF. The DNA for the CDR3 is TGTGCCAGCAGTCGGCCGGGACAGGGGGCCTACGAGCAGTACTTC. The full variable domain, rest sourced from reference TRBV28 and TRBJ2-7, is DVKVTQSSRYLVKRTGEKVFLECVQDMDHENMFWYRQDPGLGLRLIYFSYDVKMKEKGDIPEGYSVSREKKERFSLILESASTNQTSMYLCASSRPGQGAYEQYFGPGTRLTVT.

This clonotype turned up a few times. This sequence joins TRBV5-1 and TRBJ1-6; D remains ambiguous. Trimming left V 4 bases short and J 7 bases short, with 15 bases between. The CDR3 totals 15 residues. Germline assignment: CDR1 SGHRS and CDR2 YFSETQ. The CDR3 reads CASSPWTDSNSPLHF. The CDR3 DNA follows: TGCGCCAGCAGCCCTTGGACGGATTCGAATTCACCCCTCCACTTT.

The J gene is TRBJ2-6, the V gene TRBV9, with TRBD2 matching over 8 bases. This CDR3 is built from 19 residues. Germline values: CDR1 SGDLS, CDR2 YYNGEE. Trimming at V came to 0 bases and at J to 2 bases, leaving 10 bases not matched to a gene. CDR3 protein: CASSVGLAGQPPGANVLTF. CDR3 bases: TGTGCCAGCAGCGTAGGCCTAGCGGGTCAACCCCCTGGGGCCAACGTCCTGACTTTC.

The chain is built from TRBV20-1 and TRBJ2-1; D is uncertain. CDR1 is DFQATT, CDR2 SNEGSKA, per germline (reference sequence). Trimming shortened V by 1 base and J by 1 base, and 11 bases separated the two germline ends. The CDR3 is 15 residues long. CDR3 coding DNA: TGCAGTGCTAGAGTTCTTAGTAGATCCTACAATGAGCAGTTCTTC. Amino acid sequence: CSARVLSRSYNEQFF.

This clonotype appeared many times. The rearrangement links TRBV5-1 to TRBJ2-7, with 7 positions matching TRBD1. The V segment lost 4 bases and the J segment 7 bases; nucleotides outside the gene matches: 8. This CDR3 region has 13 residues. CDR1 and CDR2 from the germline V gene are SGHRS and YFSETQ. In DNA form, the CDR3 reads TGCGCCAGCAGCCGGGCCGGGACAGATGAGCAGTACTTC. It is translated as CASSRAGTDEQYF.

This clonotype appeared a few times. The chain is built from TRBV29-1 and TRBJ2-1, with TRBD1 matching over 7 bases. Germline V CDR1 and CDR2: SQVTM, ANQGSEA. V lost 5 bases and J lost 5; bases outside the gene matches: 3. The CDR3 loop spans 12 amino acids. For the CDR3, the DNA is TGCAGCGTTTACAGGGGTAACAATGAGCAGTTCTTC. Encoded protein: CSVYRGNNEQFF.

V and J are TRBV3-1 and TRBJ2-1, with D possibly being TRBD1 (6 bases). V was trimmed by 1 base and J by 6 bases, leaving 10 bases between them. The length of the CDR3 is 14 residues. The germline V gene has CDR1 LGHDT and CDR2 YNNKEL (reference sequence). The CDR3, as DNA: TGTGCCAGCAGCCAAGGTACAGGGACCAATGAGCAGTTCTTC. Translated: CASSQGTGTNEQFF.

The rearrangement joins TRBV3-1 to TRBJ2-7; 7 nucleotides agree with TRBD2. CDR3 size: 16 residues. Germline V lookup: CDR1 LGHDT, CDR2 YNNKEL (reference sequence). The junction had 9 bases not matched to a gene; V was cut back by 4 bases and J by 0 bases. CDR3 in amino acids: CASSRDLAASSYEQYF. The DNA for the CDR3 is TGTGCCAGCAGCCGAGACCTAGCGGCAAGCTCCTACGAGCAGTACTTC.

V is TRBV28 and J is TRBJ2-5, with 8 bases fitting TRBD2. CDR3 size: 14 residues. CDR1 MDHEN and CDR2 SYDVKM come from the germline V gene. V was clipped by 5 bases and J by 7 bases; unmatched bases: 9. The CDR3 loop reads CASSLTSGRGTQYF. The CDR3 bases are TGTGCCAGCAGTCTCACTAGCGGCCGGGGGACCCAGTACTTC.

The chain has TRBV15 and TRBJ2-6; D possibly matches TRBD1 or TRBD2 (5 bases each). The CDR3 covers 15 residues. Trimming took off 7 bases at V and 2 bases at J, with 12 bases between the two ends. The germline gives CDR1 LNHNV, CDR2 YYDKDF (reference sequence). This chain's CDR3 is CATTPRGPGANVLTF. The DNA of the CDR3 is TGTGCCACCACTCCCCGGGGCCCTGGGGCCAACGTCCTGACTTTC.

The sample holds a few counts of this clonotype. DNA of the CDR3: TGCGCCAGCAGCCAGCAACAGGGGATATACGCGTATTTT. Translated, it gives CASSQQQGIYAYF. The chain joins TRBV4-1 to TRBJ2-3; the match to TRBD1 covers 7 bases. This CDR3 region has 13 residues. Germline trimming cut 3 bases from V and 14 bases from J; bases unmatched to any gene: 11. Germline V gene data show CDR1 as MGHRA and CDR2 as YSYEKL.

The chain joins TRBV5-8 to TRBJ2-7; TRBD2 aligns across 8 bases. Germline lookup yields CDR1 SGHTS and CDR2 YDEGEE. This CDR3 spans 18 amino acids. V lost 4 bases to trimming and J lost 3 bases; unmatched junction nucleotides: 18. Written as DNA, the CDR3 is TGTGCCAGCAGCCCCTTGAGGCCTGGAGGCGGGAGGAACTACGAGCAGTACTTC. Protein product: CASSPLRPGGGRNYEQYF.

The CDR3, as DNA: TGTGCCAGCAGTCGTAAACCGGGGTCAACTAATGAAAAACTGTTTTTT. It specifies CASSRKPGSTNEKLFF. The chain couples TRBV6-5 to TRBJ1-4; unclear D gene. The CDR3 has 16 amino acids. V lost 5 bases, J lost 0 bases, and 13 bases lay in between. CDR1 and CDR2 from the germline V gene are MNHEY and SVGAGI.

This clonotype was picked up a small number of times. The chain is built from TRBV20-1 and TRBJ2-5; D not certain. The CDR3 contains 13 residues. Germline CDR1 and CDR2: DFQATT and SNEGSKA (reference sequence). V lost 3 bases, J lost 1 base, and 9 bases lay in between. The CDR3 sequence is CSARFGRQETQYF. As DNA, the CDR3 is TGCAGTGCTAGGTTTGGCCGCCAAGAGACCCAGTACTTC.

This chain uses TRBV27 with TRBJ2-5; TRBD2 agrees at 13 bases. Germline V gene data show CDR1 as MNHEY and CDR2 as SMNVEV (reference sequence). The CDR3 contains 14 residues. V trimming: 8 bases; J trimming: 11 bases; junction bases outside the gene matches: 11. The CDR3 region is CASRPGLAGFEQYF. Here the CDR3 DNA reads TGTGCCAGCCGCCCGGGACTAGCGGGATTTGAGCAGTACTTC.

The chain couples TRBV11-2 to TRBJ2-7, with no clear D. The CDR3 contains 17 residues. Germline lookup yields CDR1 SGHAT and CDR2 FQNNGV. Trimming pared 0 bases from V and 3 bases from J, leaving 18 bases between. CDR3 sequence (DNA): TGTGCCAGCAGCTTAGATCGAGTCGTGAGCGTGGACTACGAGCAGTACTTC. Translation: CASSLDRVVSVDYEQYF.